This T cell receptor beta chain was observed in a study of monozygotic twins with inflammatory bowel disease. TCRdb re-called the 5' RACE reads, yielding one record per CDR3 amino acid sequence without DNA. Its table records about 330,000 distinct CDR3 sequences. With respect to this clonotype: Its antigen is undetermined.

The germline V gene encodes CDR1 MGHDK and CDR2 SYGVNS. This CDR3 has 16 residues. Findings and caveats of the study: Especially where disease activity was present, IBD patients had fewer clonotypes in common with others than healthy twins did.

The sequenced sample consisted of blood. The sequence came from a human donor with ulcerative colitis or Crohn's disease, or a healthy co-twin of an affected twin (not recorded which). This chain uses TRBV25-1 with TRBJ1-5; TCRdb names TRBD1, which stays unverified in the absence of DNA. The CDR3 region is CASSALGGSGNQPQHF. The variable domain in full, completed from reference TRBV25-1 and TRBJ1-5, reads EADIYQTPRYLVIGTGKKITLECSQTMGHDKMYWYQQDPGMELHLIHYSYGVNSTEKGDLSSESTVSRIRTEHFPLTLESARPSHTSQYLCASSALGGSGNQPQHFGDGTRLSIL.